The rows below give T cell receptor beta chains drawn from one sample of a study of shared clonotypes between healthy human individuals. TCRdb keeps only in-frame clones here, not all; method: immunoSEQ multiplex PCR. The table shows 2 million to 3 million clones, with around 94% occurring only once. The sequenced material came from naive CD4+ T cells sorted from blood. These receptors were collected from a man aged 18 to 30 in good health. Each CDR3 is given with its conserved first and last residue. The D gene is left open where the match is weak. Clone size is stated in some rows and not others, as once, few, many or a class when expanded.

j_call cdr3_length v_call clone_size d_call cdr3_nt cdr3_aa
TRBJ2-2 14 TRBV5-1 - - TGCGCCAGCAGCTTGGGGTCGAACACCGGGGAGCTGTTTTTT CASSLGSNTGELFF
TRBJ1-2 16 TRBV7-2 - - TGTGCCAGCAGCTTAGCCAGCGGCGGGCCGAACTATGGCTACACCTTC CASSLASGGPNYGYTF
TRBJ2-3 14 TRBV7-8 - - TGTGCCAGCAGCCTCACAATACGCACAGATACGCAGTATTTT CASSLTIRTDTQYF
TRBJ2-3 16 TRBV4-1 - - TGCGCCAGCAGCCCAGGACTGCATTCAGAAATGGATACGCAGTATTTT CASSPGLHSEMDTQYF
TRBJ2-5 16 TRBV5-1 - TRBD2 TGCGCCAGCAGCTTGGGGACTAGCGGGAGAGAAGAGACCCAGTACTTC CASSLGTSGREETQYF
TRBJ1-4 14 TRBV13 once - TGTGCCAGCAGCTTAGACCGGGGGGCTGAAAAACTGTTTTTT CASSLDRGAEKLFF
TRBJ1-2 12 TRBV29-1 - - TGCAGCGCCCTCAGGGTTTCTGGTGGCTACACCTTC CSALRVSGGYTF
TRBJ1-5 15 TRBV28 - TRBD1 TGTGCCAGCAGTCCGACAGGGGGGTATAATCAGCCCCAGCATTTT CASSPTGGYNQPQHF
TRBJ1-1 13 TRBV7-4 - - TGTGCCAGCAGCTTAGGGTGCGTCACTGAAGCTTTCTTT CASSLGCVTEAFF
TRBJ1-1 18 TRBV7-9 - - TGTGCCAGCAGCTTAGAGGAAAGGGTCGGGACTCTAAACACTGAAGCTTTCTTT CASSLEERVGTLNTEAFF
TRBJ2-6 14 TRBV29-1 - - TGCAGCGTTGAAGGTGGGTCGGGGGCCAACGTTCTGACTTTC CSVEGGSGANVLTF
TRBJ2-7 16 TRBV28 - - TGTGCCAGCAACCCGAACGGACAACCGAGCTCCTACGAGCAGTACTTC CASNPNGQPSSYEQYF
TRBJ1-2 13 TRBV2 - - TGTGCCAGCAGTGAGAGGGCAGGTGACGGCTACACCTTC CASSERAGDGYTF
TRBJ2-5 14 TRBV5-6 - - TGTGCCAGCAGCTTGCCGGGACTTATAGAGACCCAGTACTTC CASSLPGLIETQYF
TRBJ2-6 15 TRBV5-6 - - TGTGCCAGCAGCTCCGCAGGGACTGGGGCCAACGTCCTGACTTTC CASSSAGTGANVLTF
TRBJ2-5 14 TRBV18 - - TGTGCCAGCTCACCCCTTGGGGGCGCGGAGACCCAGTACTTC CASSPLGGAETQYF
TRBJ2-7 19 TRBV2 - TRBD2 TGTGCCAGCAGTGAAGGAGTAAGGACTAGCGGGAGGGGATACTACGAGCAGTACTTC CASSEGVRTSGRGYYEQYF
TRBJ2-7 15 TRBV7-6 - TRBD2 TGTGCCAGCAGCTTTTCTAGCGGTTCATCCGTCGAGCAGTACTTC CASSFSSGSSVEQYF
TRBJ2-3 15 TRBV25-1 - - TGTGCCAGCAGTCCTCGCGGTAGGGGCACAGATACGCAGTATTTT CASSPRGRGTDTQYF
TRBJ2-2 15 TRBV7-3 - - TGTGCCAGCAGCTTCCGGACACAGAACACCGGGGAGCTGTTTTTT CASSFRTQNTGELFF
TRBJ2-4 14 TRBV2 - - TGTGCCAGCAGCGCCGAACAGGGTTCGAACATTCAGTACTTC CASSAEQGSNIQYF
TRBJ2-1 14 TRBV5-4 - - TGTGCCAGCAGCTGGGTAGGGTCCTACAATGAGCAGTTCTTC CASSWVGSYNEQFF
TRBJ1-6 15 TRBV6-1 once - TGTGCCAGCAGTGAAGCCGGGGGGCTCTGGGGACCCCTCCACTTT CASSEAGGLWGPLHF
TRBJ2-7 14 TRBV30 - - TGTGCCTGGAGTACCTTCTCTTGGGGCTACGAGCAGTACTTC CAWSTFSWGYEQYF
TRBJ1-1 19 TRBV5-1 - - TGCGCCAGCAGCTTGGTTTACTTTGGGGCCTCCTTCGTGAACACTGAAGCTTTCTTT CASSLVYFGASFVNTEAFF
TRBJ1-6 14 TRBV11-3 - - TGTGCCAGCAGCTTAGGCAGGGACAATTCACCCCTCCACTTT CASSLGRDNSPLHF
TRBJ2-4 15 TRBV4-3 - - TGCGCCAGCAGCCAAGGAGCAGGGTCCAAAAACATTCAGTACTTC CASSQGAGSKNIQYF
TRBJ2-5 15 TRBV11-2 - TRBD2 TGTGCCAGCAGCTTAGACCCTAGCGGGAGTGGGACCCAGTACTTC CASSLDPSGSGTQYF
TRBJ1-5 13 TRBV7-9 - - TGTGCCAGCAGCTCACAGGGTAATCAGCCCCAGCATTTT CASSSQGNQPQHF
TRBJ2-2 14 TRBV19 - TRBD1 TGTGCCAGTAGGGAGACAGGGTATACCGGGGAGCTGTTTTTT CASRETGYTGELFF
TRBJ1-2 13 TRBV6-1 - - TGTGCCACTCTCTTCGGGACCTTCTATGGCTACACCTTC CATLFGTFYGYTF
TRBJ2-1 17 TRBV28 - TRBD2 TGTGCCAGCAGTACCCCGGGACTAGCGGAGTTTGGAGATGAGCAGTTCTTC CASSTPGLAEFGDEQFF
TRBJ1-1 12 TRBV5-4 - - TGTGCCAGCAGCCGTCTGCAGGGGGAAGCTTTCTTT CASSRLQGEAFF
TRBJ2-7 14 TRBV5-6 - TRBD2 TGTGCCAGCAGCTTCTGGGACTACGGCTACGAGCAGTACTTC CASSFWDYGYEQYF
TRBJ1-4 13 TRBV30 - TRBD1 TGTGCCTCCGGCCAGGGGGTTAATGAAAAACTGTTTTTT CASGQGVNEKLFF
TRBJ2-5 13 TRBV19 - - TGTGCCAGTAGTATTTCGGTTACGGAGACCCAGTACTTC CASSISVTETQYF
TRBJ2-7 13 TRBV10-1 - TRBD1 TGCGCCAGCAGTGCAGGGGGCATGTACGAGCAGTACTTC CASSAGGMYEQYF
TRBJ1-5 13 TRBV29-1 - TRBD1 TGCAGCGTTCTTGACAGGGGAGGGCAGCCCCAGCATTTT CSVLDRGGQPQHF
TRBJ2-1 17 TRBV4-1 - TRBD2 TGCGCCAGCAGCCAAGATAGGACTAGCGGGTTTTACAATGAGCAGTTCTTC CASSQDRTSGFYNEQFF
TRBJ1-1 14 TRBV6-1 once - TGTGCCAGCAGTGAAACACGCCGGATCACTGAAGCTTTCTTT CASSETRRITEAFF